The present T cell receptor (beta chain) was sequenced within a study of OX40 agonist ivuxolimab in advanced cancers. Context from the whole study: Ivuxolimab was a fully human IgG2 agonistic monoclonal antibody targeting the costimulatory receptor OX40 (CD134). Intravenous ivuxolimab was administered to patients every 2 weeks at six dose levels: 0.01, 0.1, 0.3, 1.5, 3 and 10 mg/kg. Partial responses occurred in three dose-escalation patients, of whom one had hepatocellular carcinoma and two had cutaneous melanoma. The dose-escalation cohort was about 86% male with a mean age of approximately 60 years, ranging from roughly 20 to 80. Of the approximately 50 patients in dose escalation, about 20 had hepatocellular carcinoma, approximately 15 had melanoma, 9 had renal cell carcinoma and 9 had head and neck cancer. The purpose of peripheral TCRbeta sequencing was to test whether ivuxolimab changed TCR sequence diversity and led to clonal T-cell expansion. The paper reports the monotherapy dose-escalation portion (N ≈ 50 patients) of the phase I ivuxolimab trial. Prior anti-PD-1, anti-PD-L1 or anti-CTLA-4 therapy was permitted, and 30% to 45% of dose-escalation patients had received checkpoint inhibitors. What the authors observed across the whole study: Low levels of normalized T-cell clonal expansion were also shown by some nonresponding patients. After ivuxolimab, expanded clones were on average more numerous among CD8+ T cells than among CD4+ T cells. At doses of 0.1 to 3.0 mg/kg, clonal expansion of both CD4+ and CD8+ T cells in blood was seen between baseline and week 6. In the 0.1-3.0 mg/kg groups, partial responders had among the lowest normalized peripheral clonal expansion, particularly in CD8+ T cells. The antigen specificity of the clonally expanded peripheral T cells was not determined.

CDR1 and CDR2, looked up from the germline V gene (reference sequence), are LNHNV and YYDKDF. Taken from cysteine to phenylalanine, the CDR3 has 16 residues. Only CDR3 DNA is held: 48 bases, read in frame from base 1. Trimmed from V: 1 base; trimmed from J: 3 bases; junction bases lacking a gene match: 5. The trial excluded patients who had a history of autoimmune disease or who were on systemic immunosuppression. Peripheral blood for TCR sequencing was collected from all dose cohorts at baseline, on cycle 4 day 1, and on cycle 7 day 1. The samples were taken from a phase I, first-in-human, multicenter, open-label dose-escalation trial of ivuxolimab. Adults with locally advanced or metastatic melanoma, renal cell, hepatocellular, or head and neck squamous cell carcinoma were enrolled in the trial. Before TCR sequencing, CD4+ T cells and CD8+ T cells from peripheral blood were sorted into separate populations.

As regards this clone: No cognate antigen has been identified for it. There are no base qualities to consult, and no much larger clone falls within one base.

To sequence the TCRbeta CDR3 region, genomic DNA was isolated from the sorted cells. The immunoSEQ Assay was used to sequence the TCRbeta CDR3 regions. Held by TCRdb, this immuneACCESS table contains in-frame sequences only and omits some clones. Under half of the omission traces to an unresolved V gene where checked; the cause of the rest is unknown. A total of 70,000 or so clones appear in this sample, approximately 90% of them only once. Together, the top ten hold approximately 1.3% of the sample. Sequenced material: CD4+ or CD8+ T cells sorted from blood, taken in a trial of the OX40 agonist ivuxolimab. Rearrangement joined TRBV15 to TRBJ1-2, with 10 bases aligning to TRBD1. The TCR originated in an adult with an advanced solid tumor such as melanoma, head and neck, liver or kidney cancer. For the CDR3, the sequence is CATSRGGQGRDYGYTF. At the DNA level, the sequence is TGTGCCACCAGCAGAGGGGGACAGGGGAGGGACTATGGCTACACCTTC.